The clone carrying this T cell receptor (beta chain) was counted a single time. The sample belongs to a study of blood T cell repertoires in COVID-19. Libraries were prepared by immunoSEQ multiplex PCR; TCRdb keeps only in-frame clonotypes and omits some of them. Of roughly 220,000 clones in the sample, roughly 90% were seen once. CDR3 length: 13 amino acids. The ends were cut back, 9 bases at V and 0 bases at J, with 12 bases in the middle. Germline lookup yields CDR1 MDHEN and CDR2 SYDVKM. Sequenced: PBMCs or T cells enriched from blood (not recorded which). The receptor was isolated from a woman aged 25 to 39 who had recovered from COVID-19. This chain links TRBV28 with TRBJ2-7, with D perhaps matching TRBD1 (6 bases). In DNA form, the CDR3 reads TGTGCCAGTACAGGGTCTAGCTCCTACGAGCAGTACTTC. Protein sequence: CASTGSSSYEQYF.